Shown below are 11 T cell receptor beta chains from a single sample sequenced in a study of blood T cell repertoires in COVID-19. The protocol was immunoSEQ multiplex PCR, while the TCRdb copy is restricted to in-frame clones and leaves out a portion. The repertoire holds 250,000 to 300,000 clones, with roughly 90% as singletons. Sequencing was carried out using peripheral blood. The origin of the receptors is a woman in her 70s with COVID-19, enrolled during active disease.

The sample holds one count of this clone. This chain uses TRBV29-1 with TRBJ1-2; D perhaps matches TRBD1 (5 bases). Germline lookup yields CDR1 SQVTM and CDR2 ANQGSEA. Deletions cut 3 bases from V and 3 bases from J, with 20 bases between. The CDR3 is 16 residues long. This CDR3 is CSVEGLLQGEDYGYTF. The CDR3 DNA follows: TGCAGCGTTGAGGGGCTGTTGCAAGGGGAGGACTATGGCTACACCTTC.

The V call is TRBV5-4, the J call TRBJ2-5; D remains unclear. Germline values: CDR1 SGHNT, CDR2 YYREEE (reference sequence). The CDR3 covers 14 residues. V shed 4 bases and J shed 2 bases, with 12 bases lying between them. The CDR3 sequence is CASSPPGGQETQYF. The CDR3 coding sequence is TGTGCCAGCAGCCCCCCCGGTGGTCAAGAGACCCAGTACTTC.

The chain combines TRBV7-2 with TRBJ1-5; D perhaps matches TRBD1 (5 bases). Trimming left V 4 bases short and J 3 bases short, with 19 bases between. Germline CDR1 is SGHTA and CDR2 is FQGNSA. This CDR3 spans 17 amino acids. CDR3 residues: CASSSDPPGLFNQPQHF. The CDR3 DNA follows: TGTGCCAGCAGCTCGGATCCGCCGGGACTCTTCAATCAGCCCCAGCATTTT.

V usage is TRBV7-9 and J usage is TRBJ2-7, with 7 positions matching TRBD2. The CDR3 covers 15 residues. Trimming took 2 bases from V and 5 from J; bases not matched to a gene: 9. Germline V gene lookup returns CDR1 SEHNR and CDR2 FQNEAQ (reference sequence). The CDR3 loop reads CASSLRGGLPNEQYF. DNA of the CDR3: TGTGCCAGCAGCTTACGCGGGGGACTACCGAACGAGCAGTACTTC.

The chain has TRBV7-7 and TRBJ2-1; TRBD2 matches 9 bases. Looked up from germline, CDR1 is SSHAT and CDR2 is FNYEAQ (reference sequence). Trimming cost V 7 bases and J 0 bases; bases outside gene matches: 13. The CDR3 consists of 18 residues. The DNA of the CDR3 is TGTGCCAGCAACCTCCTTCAGCGGGGGGACCTCTCCTACAATGAGCAGTTCTTC. Translation gives CASNLLQRGDLSYNEQFF. The variable domain in full, with the rest retrieved from reference TRBV7-7 and TRBJ2-1, is GAGVSQSPRYKVTKRGQDVTLRCDPISSHATLYWYQQALGQGPEFLTYFNYEAQPDKSGLPSDRFSAERPEGSISTLTIQRTEQRDSAMYRCASNLLQRGDLSYNEQFFGPGTRLTVL.

This clone has a single count. Other DNA sequences of this sample code for an identical CDR3. The chain carries TRBV24-1 and TRBJ2-1; 8 nucleotides match TRBD2. The length of the CDR3 is 16 residues. Germline V gene lookup returns CDR1 KGHDR and CDR2 SFDVKD. The junction had 9 bases not matched to a gene; V was cut back by 3 bases and J by 6 bases. The CDR3 loop reads CATSDPRGGLLNEQFF. CDR3 bases: TGTGCCACCAGTGATCCCCGGGGGGGCCTCCTCAATGAGCAGTTCTTC.

The chain employs TRBV24-1 and TRBJ1-6; D may be TRBD1 (5 bases). The germline gives CDR1 KGHDR, CDR2 SFDVKD. The germline V and J ends were trimmed by 5 bases and 7 bases, with 14 bases remaining between them. CDR3 length: 15 residues. The chain's CDR3 is CATSAGGRGNSPLHF. The CDR3 DNA follows: TGTGCCACCAGTGCGGGGGGTAGAGGAAATTCACCCCTCCACTTT.

This chain uses TRBV7-8 with TRBJ1-4; 7 positions match TRBD1. CDR1 and CDR2 from the germline V gene are SGHVS and FQNEAQ. Germline trimming cut 5 bases from V and 5 bases from J; bases unmatched to any gene: 2. This CDR3 region has 13 residues. CDR3 sequence (DNA): TGTGCCAGCAGCAGGGGGCTGAATGAAAAACTGTTTTTT. The encoded protein is CASSRGLNEKLFF.

The V and J genes are TRBV7-9 and TRBJ2-7; D remains unclear. Germline CDR1 and CDR2: SEHNR and FQNEAQ (reference sequence). V lost 1 base and J 2 bases, leaving 12 bases between the germline ends. There are 15 residues in the CDR3. The CDR3 sequence: CASSLEPPRPYEQYF. Here the CDR3 DNA reads TGTGCCAGCAGCTTAGAGCCTCCTAGGCCCTACGAGCAGTACTTC. The whole variable domain, filled in from reference TRBV7-9 and TRBJ2-7, reads DTGVSQNPRHKITKRGQNVTFRCDPISEHNRLYWYRQTLGQGPEFLTYFQNEAQLEKSRLLSDRFSAERPKGSFSTLEIQRTEQGDSAMYLCASSLEPPRPYEQYFGPGTRLTVT.

This clone was seen just once. This chain uses TRBV7-2 with TRBJ2-1; 8 nucleotides match TRBD1. V shed 2 bases and J 7 bases; nucleotides not matched to a gene: 7. Germline loops: CDR1 SGHTA, CDR2 FQGNSA. There are 15 residues in the CDR3. The CDR3 region is CASSLITGGKNEQFF. The CDR3 bases are TGTGCCAGCAGCTTAATCACAGGGGGGAAGAATGAGCAGTTCTTC.

The rearrangement uses TRBV3-1 (or the pseudogene TRBV3-2) and TRBJ1-5; 7 bases map to TRBD1. Trimming removed 1 base from V and 6 bases from J; junction bases left unmatched: 6. Germline values: CDR1 LGHDT, CDR2 YNNKEL (reference sequence). This CDR3 has 15 amino acids. The CDR3 is CASSQGQGVVQPQHF. The CDR3 DNA reads TGTGCCAGCAGCCAAGGACAGGGAGTGGTTCAGCCCCAGCATTTT.